The 24 T cell receptor beta chains in this list originate from one sample, sequenced in a study of shared T cell receptors in the human thymus. Some clones are missing from TCRdb's copy, which holds only in-frame ones; the method was immunoSEQ multiplex PCR. The sample lists hundreds of thousands of clones; roughly 86% were seen once. These data were also filed under a second study, of human thymus T cells.

Source material: thymocytes. All receptors derive from a boy under two years old with a congenital heart defect.

The V call is TRBV28, the J call TRBJ2-7; D might be TRBD2 (6 bases). From germline, CDR1 is MDHEN and CDR2 SYDVKM. The CDR3 is made up of 15 amino acids. The V gene lost 7 bases and the J gene lost 1 base, with 17 bases spanning the gap. The CDR3 loop is CASTGRREPSYEQYF. The CDR3 nucleotides are TGTGCCAGCACGGGCCGGAGGGAACCGTCCTACGAGCAGTACTTC.

The chain is built from TRBV19 and TRBJ1-1; 9 nucleotides align to TRBD1. With 5 bases clipped from V and 3 bases from J, the junction kept 7 bases outside the gene matches. The CDR3 is made up of 15 amino acids. Germline CDR1 reads LNHDA; CDR2 reads SQIVND (reference sequence). The CDR3 protein is CASSARDRDDTEAFF. The CDR3 DNA follows: TGTGCCAGTAGTGCCCGGGACAGGGACGACACTGAAGCTTTCTTT. Based on the CDR3 plus reference TRBV19 and TRBJ1-1, the full variable domain is DGGITQSPKYLFRKEGQNVTLSCEQNLNHDAMYWYRQDPGQGLRLIYYSQIVNDFQKGDIAEGYSVSREKKESFPLTVTSAQKNPTAFYLCASSARDRDDTEAFFGQGTRLTVV.

The chain couples TRBV30 to TRBJ2-3, with no clear D. Germline V gene data show CDR1 as GTSNPN and CDR2 as SVGIG (reference sequence). The length of the CDR3 is 12 residues. V gave up 3 bases and J gave up 5 bases, with 9 bases separating them. This CDR3 reads CAWSAQIDTQYF. The CDR3 bases are TGTGCCTGGAGCGCCCAGATAGATACGCAGTATTTT.

The chain carries TRBV6-6 and TRBJ2-7, with D hard to call. This CDR3 comprises 15 residues. The V gene's germline CDR1 is MNHNY and CDR2 SVGAGI (reference sequence). Trimming removed 0 bases at V and 2 bases at J, with 11 bases between. CDR3 in amino acids: CASSYSGMRTYEQYF. The CDR3 region has the DNA TGTGCCAGCAGTTACTCTGGAATGAGGACCTACGAGCAGTACTTC.

This chain connects TRBV7-9 to TRBJ2-7, with D perhaps matching TRBD1 (6 bases). In germline, CDR1 is SEHNR, CDR2 FQNEAQ (reference sequence). CDR3 length equals 18 residues. V shed 7 bases and J shed 2 bases, with 27 bases lying between them. Here the CDR3 DNA reads TGTGCCAGCACCACGGGTGGGTTTGGGGGCGAGGCCCCCTACGAGCAGTACTTC. Residues: CASTTGGFGGEAPYEQYF.

This chain links TRBV7-2 with TRBJ2-6; 8 positions match TRBD2. The germline gives CDR1 SGHTA, CDR2 FQGNSA. The junction had 11 bases not matched to a gene; V was cut back by 4 bases and J by 0 bases. The CDR3 covers 19 residues. CDR3 sequence: CASSYSPPGGASGANVLTF. CDR3 nucleotide sequence: TGTGCCAGCAGCTACTCGCCCCCGGGGGGGGCCTCTGGGGCCAACGTCCTGACTTTC.

The chain carries TRBV5-1 and TRBJ1-1; the match to TRBD1 covers 10 bases. CDR3 length: 15 residues. Trimming removed 4 bases from V and 1 base from J; junction bases left unmatched: 4. Germline assignment: CDR1 SGHRS and CDR2 YFSETQ. The DNA for the CDR3 is TGCGCCAGCAGCGGGGGACAGGGGCCGAACACTGAAGCTTTCTTT. Amino acid sequence: CASSGGQGPNTEAFF.

The CDR3 sequence: CASSLGERNTEAFF. CDR3 sequence (DNA): TGCGCCAGCAGCTTGGGGGAGAGGAACACTGAAGCTTTCTTT. V and J are TRBV5-1 and TRBJ1-1; D unclear. The CDR3 consists of 14 residues. Germline CDR1 and CDR2: SGHRS and YFSETQ. The V end lost 0 bases, the J end lost 1 base, and 7 bases lay between the germline ends.

The table lists this clone with a count of one. This chain links TRBV30 with TRBJ2-7, with 10 bases fitting TRBD2. The CDR3 runs to 16 residues. Per the germline V gene, CDR1 is GTSNPN and CDR2 is SVGIG (reference sequence). Trimming removed 1 base from V and 0 bases from J; junction bases left unmatched: 6. This CDR3 is CAWSAGTSAYSYEQYF. Here the CDR3 DNA reads TGTGCCTGGAGTGCCGGGACTAGCGCCTACTCCTACGAGCAGTACTTC.

The V and J genes are TRBV4-3 and TRBJ2-3; 8 positions agree with TRBD2. CDR1 is LGHNA, CDR2 YSLEER, per germline. Trimming took 4 bases from V and 2 from J; bases not matched to a gene: 11. This CDR3 has 17 residues. The CDR3 DNA follows: TGCGCCAGCAGCCGGACGTGGCGGGAGGCCTACACAGATACGCAGTATTTT. This translates into CASSRTWREAYTDTQYF.

This chain joins TRBV27 and TRBJ2-7; the match to TRBD2 covers 14 bases. Per germline, CDR1 MNHEY and CDR2 SMNVEV (reference sequence). The V segment lost 4 bases and the J segment 5 bases; nucleotides outside the gene matches: 4. The CDR3 consists of 15 residues. The CDR3 sequence is CASSYGTSGSNEQYF. DNA for the CDR3: TGTGCCAGCAGTTACGGGACTAGCGGGAGTAACGAGCAGTACTTC.

This sequence joins TRBV30 and TRBJ1-1; D is undetermined. From germline, CDR1 is GTSNPN and CDR2 SVGIG (reference sequence). Trimming stripped 4 bases from V and 7 bases from J, with 13 bases between. This CDR3 comprises 12 residues. CDR3 protein: CAWTLPQNEAFF. CDR3 in DNA: TGTGCCTGGACTCTCCCGCAGAATGAAGCTTTCTTT.

This chain links TRBV4-2 with TRBJ2-1, with a tentative D call TRBD2 (6 bases). Germline V CDR1 and CDR2: LGHNA, YNFKEQ. Trimming took 5 bases from V and 3 from J, leaving 17 bases between them. CDR3 length equals 16 residues. The chain's CDR3 is CASSASAGINYNEQFF. The CDR3 DNA follows: TGTGCCAGCAGCGCCTCCGCGGGGATTAACTACAATGAGCAGTTCTTC.

V and J are TRBV30 and TRBJ1-3; 7 positions match TRBD1. The CDR3 runs to 17 residues. V lost 2 bases and J lost 3; bases outside the gene matches: 13. CDR1 is GTSNPN, CDR2 SVGIG, per germline (reference sequence). In DNA form, the CDR3 reads TGTGCCTGGAGTCTTTCCGACGACAGGGCCTTTGGAAACACCATATATTTT. Translation: CAWSLSDDRAFGNTIYF. The entire variable domain, with the rest obtained from reference TRBV30 and TRBJ1-3, is as follows: SQTIHQWPATLVQPVGSPLSLECTVEGTSNPNLYWYRQAAGRGLQLLFYSVGIGQISSEVPQNLSASRPQDRQFILSSKKLLLSDSGFYLCAWSLSDDRAFGNTIYFGEGSWLTVV.

The chain combines TRBV2 with TRBJ1-2; possibly TRBD1 for D (5 bases). Germline-derived CDR1 and CDR2 are SNHLY and FYNNEI. This CDR3 has 14 amino acids. Trimming took off 7 bases at V and 8 bases at J, with 20 bases between the two ends. The CDR3 sequence is CASKIERQGYGYTF. CDR3 DNA: TGTGCCAGCAAAATCGAAAGGCAGGGATACGGCTACACCTTC.

The gene calls are TRBV5-6 and TRBJ2-2; the match to TRBD1 covers 8 bases. The CDR3 is 16 amino acids. The germline V gene has CDR1 SGHDT and CDR2 YYEEEE. J lost 6 bases, V lost 2 bases, and 9 bases had no gene match. This chain's CDR3 is CASSLLGQGWPGELFF. The CDR3 DNA reads TGTGCCAGCAGCTTACTAGGACAGGGTTGGCCCGGGGAGCTGTTTTTT.

The chain joins TRBV5-1 to TRBJ2-7; 8 bases align to TRBD2. Losses at the gene ends were 0 bases for V and 5 bases for J; bases not matched to a gene: 13. This CDR3 is 17 amino acids long. CDR1 is SGHRS, CDR2 YFSETQ, per germline. CDR3 sequence reads: CASSLGGGTRGGHEQYF. DNA for the CDR3: TGCGCCAGCAGCTTGGGAGGCGGGACTCGGGGGGGCCACGAGCAGTACTTC.

This clone was picked up a small number of times. The CDR3 bases are TGTGCCAGCAGGTCGACAGGTCAACTATATAGCAATCAGCCCCAGCATTTT. Its translation is CASRSTGQLYSNQPQHF. The V call is TRBV28, the J call TRBJ1-5; tentative D call: TRBD1 (6 bases). CDR3 length: 17 amino acids. Germline V gene sequence: CDR1 MDHEN, CDR2 SYDVKM. Trimming removed 6 bases from V and 0 bases from J, with 18 bases in between.

J is TRBJ2-1 and V is TRBV10-2, with 10 positions matching TRBD2. Trimming at V came to 7 bases and at J to 7 bases, leaving 4 bases not matched to a gene. The CDR3 loop spans 13 amino acids. Germline CDR1 and CDR2: WSHSY and SAAADI. CDR3 in amino acids: CASTTSGANEQFF. The DNA of the CDR3 is TGCGCCAGCACAACTAGCGGGGCGAATGAGCAGTTCTTC.

The chain recombines TRBV9 with TRBJ1-2; the D is unclear. Trimming took 0 bases from V and 0 from J, leaving 9 bases between them. Germline V lookup: CDR1 SGDLS, CDR2 YYNGEE. The CDR3 length is 15 residues. The chain's CDR3 is CASSVVQEANYGYTF. The DNA for the CDR3 is TGTGCCAGCAGCGTAGTCCAGGAAGCTAACTATGGCTACACCTTC.

This clone was counted between two and nine times. This rearrangement joins TRBV6-5 to TRBJ1-4; 9 bases are shared with TRBD1. This CDR3 comprises 14 residues. Trimming cost V 5 bases and J 8 bases; bases outside gene matches: 6. CDR1 and CDR2 from the germline V gene are MNHEY and SVGAGI. The chain's CDR3 is CASSKQGAWEKLFF. CDR3 DNA: TGTGCCAGCAGTAAACAGGGGGCCTGGGAAAAACTGTTTTTT.

The chain has TRBV7-9 and TRBJ2-7; TRBD1 agrees at 9 bases. This CDR3 comprises 15 residues. V trimming: 5 bases; J trimming: 2 bases; junction bases outside the gene matches: 7. Germline values: CDR1 SEHNR, CDR2 FQNEAQ (reference sequence). The CDR3 DNA reads as TGTGCCAGCAGCACGACGGGACAGGGAGCCTACGAGCAGTACTTC. It translates to CASSTTGQGAYEQYF.

V gene TRBV5-1 combines with J gene TRBJ1-1; 7 bases match TRBD1. CDR1 and CDR2 (germline): SGHRS, YFSETQ. The V segment lost 4 bases and the J segment 1 base; nucleotides outside the gene matches: 10. CDR3 size: 16 residues. CDR3 DNA: TGCGCCAGCAGCCCACGACAGGGTGGCGGGAACACTGAAGCTTTCTTT. Its protein is CASSPRQGGGNTEAFF.

CDR3 bases: TGTGCCAGCAGCTTCAGCGATAGCGGGAGGGGGAACAATGAGCAGTTCTTC. Residues: CASSFSDSGRGNNEQFF. The chain couples TRBV9 to TRBJ2-1; TRBD2 aligns across 11 bases. Unmatched junction bases numbered 11, after V lost 4 bases and J lost 5 bases. The germline CDR1 and CDR2 sequences are SGDLS and YYNGEE. The length of the CDR3 is 17 residues. Combining the CDR3 with reference TRBV9 and TRBJ2-1 gives the whole variable domain DSGVTQTPKHLITATGQRVTLRCSPRSGDLSVYWYQQSLDQGLQFLIQYYNGEERAKGNILERFSAQQFPDLHSELNLSSLELGDSALYFCASSFSDSGRGNNEQFFGPGTRLTVL.